This TCR beta chain was identified in a study of blood T cell repertoires in COVID-19. At the level of the study: T cells, B-cell-depleted T cells, or PBMCs provided the cDNA or gDNA that served as material.

CDR3 length: 12 residues. Per the study methods: Estimated nucleated cell counts came from reference gene primer amplification. Generated by immunoSEQ multiplex PCR, the TCRdb table keeps only in-frame clones and is missing some. V, J and clone size were drawn from that table, and D and trimming were deduced from the DNA. The sample includes 60,000 or so clones, around 89% of them seen just once. The sample was peripheral blood. The sequence came from a human donor with active COVID-19. The donor label of this sample is uncertain. The rearrangement uses TRBV21-1 and TRBJ2-7; TRBD1, the D gene given by the table, was not confirmed from the DNA. TRBV21-1 is a pseudogene locus. CDR3 sequence reads: CASGGHPYEQYF. CDR3 DNA: TGTGCCAGCGGCGGACACCCCTACGAGCAGTACTTC.